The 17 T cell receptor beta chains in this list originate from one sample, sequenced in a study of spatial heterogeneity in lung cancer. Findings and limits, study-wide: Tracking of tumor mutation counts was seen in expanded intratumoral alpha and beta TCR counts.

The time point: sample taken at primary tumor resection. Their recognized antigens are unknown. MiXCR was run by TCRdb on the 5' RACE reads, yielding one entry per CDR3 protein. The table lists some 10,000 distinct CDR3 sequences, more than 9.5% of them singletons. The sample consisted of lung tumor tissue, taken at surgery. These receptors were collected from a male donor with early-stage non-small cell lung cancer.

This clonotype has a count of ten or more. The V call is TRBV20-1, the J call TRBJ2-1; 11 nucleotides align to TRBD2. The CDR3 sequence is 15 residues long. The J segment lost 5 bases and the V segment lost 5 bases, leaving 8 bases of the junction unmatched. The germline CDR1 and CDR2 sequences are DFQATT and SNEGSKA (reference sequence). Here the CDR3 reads CSAFGLAGLDNEQFF. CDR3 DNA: TGCAGTGCTTTTGGACTAGCGGGTCTAGACAATGAGCAGTTCTTC.

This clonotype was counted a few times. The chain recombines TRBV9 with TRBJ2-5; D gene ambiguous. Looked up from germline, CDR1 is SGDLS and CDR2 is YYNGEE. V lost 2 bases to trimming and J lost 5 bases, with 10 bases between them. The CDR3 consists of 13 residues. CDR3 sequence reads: CASSVDPTETQYF. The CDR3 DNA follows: TGTGCCAGCAGCGTCGACCCGACCGAGACCCAGTACTTC.

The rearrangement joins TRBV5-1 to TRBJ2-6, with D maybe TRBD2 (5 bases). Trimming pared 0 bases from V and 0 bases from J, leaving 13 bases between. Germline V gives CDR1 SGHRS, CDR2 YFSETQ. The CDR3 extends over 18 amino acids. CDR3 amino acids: CASSLAPSGSSGANVLTF. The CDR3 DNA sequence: TGCGCCAGCAGCTTGGCCCCCTCGGGGAGCTCTGGGGCCAACGTCCTGACTTTC.

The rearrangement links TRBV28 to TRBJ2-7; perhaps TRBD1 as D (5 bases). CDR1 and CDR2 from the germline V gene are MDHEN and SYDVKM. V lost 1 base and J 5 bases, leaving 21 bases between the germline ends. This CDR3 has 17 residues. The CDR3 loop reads CASSLSFRARHLNEQYF. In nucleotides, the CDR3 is TGTGCCAGCAGTTTATCTTTCAGGGCCCGCCATCTGAACGAGCAGTACTTC.

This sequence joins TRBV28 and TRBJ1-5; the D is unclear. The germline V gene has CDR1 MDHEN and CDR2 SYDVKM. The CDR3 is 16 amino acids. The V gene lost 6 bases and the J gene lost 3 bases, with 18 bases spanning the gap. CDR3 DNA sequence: TGTGCCAGCAGCCTATTTTCGTCAGGCTTCAATCAGCCCCAGCATTTT. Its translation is CASSLFSSGFNQPQHF.

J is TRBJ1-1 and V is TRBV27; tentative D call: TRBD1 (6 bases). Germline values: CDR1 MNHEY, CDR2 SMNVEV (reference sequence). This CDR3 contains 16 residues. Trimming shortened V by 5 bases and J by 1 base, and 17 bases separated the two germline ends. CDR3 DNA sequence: TGTGCCAGCAGTGAGATGGGGGCTAGGTGGAACACTGAAGCTTTCTTT. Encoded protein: CASSEMGARWNTEAFF.

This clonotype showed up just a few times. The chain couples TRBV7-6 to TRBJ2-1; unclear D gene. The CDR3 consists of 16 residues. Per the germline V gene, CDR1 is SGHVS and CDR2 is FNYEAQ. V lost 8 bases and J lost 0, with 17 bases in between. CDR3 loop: CASDGPETSSYNEQFF. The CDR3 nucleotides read TGTGCCAGCGACGGACCTGAGACCAGCTCCTACAATGAGCAGTTCTTC.

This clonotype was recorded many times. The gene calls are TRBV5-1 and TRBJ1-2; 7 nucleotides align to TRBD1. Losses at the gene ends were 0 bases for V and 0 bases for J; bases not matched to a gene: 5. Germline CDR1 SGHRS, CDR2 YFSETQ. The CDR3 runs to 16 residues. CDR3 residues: CASSLATGMANYGYTF. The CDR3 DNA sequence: TGCGCCAGCAGCTTGGCGACAGGGATGGCTAACTATGGCTACACCTTC.

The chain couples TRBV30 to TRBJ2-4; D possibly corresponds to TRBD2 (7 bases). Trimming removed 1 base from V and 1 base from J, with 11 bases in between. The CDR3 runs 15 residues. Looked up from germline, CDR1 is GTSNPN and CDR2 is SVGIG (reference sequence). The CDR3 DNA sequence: TGTGCCTGGAGTGATCGGGGGGCCGCCAAAAACATTCAGTACTTC. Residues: CAWSDRGAAKNIQYF.

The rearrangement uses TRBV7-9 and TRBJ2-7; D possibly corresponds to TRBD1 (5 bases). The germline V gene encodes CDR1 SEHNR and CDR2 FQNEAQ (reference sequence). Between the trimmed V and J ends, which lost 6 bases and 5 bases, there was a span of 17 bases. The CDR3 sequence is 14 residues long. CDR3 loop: CASSTSAGNHEQYF. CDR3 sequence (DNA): TGTGCCAGCAGTACAAGTGCAGGGAACCACGAGCAGTACTTC. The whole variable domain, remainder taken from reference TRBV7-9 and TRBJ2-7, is DTGVSQNPRHKITKRGQNVTFRCDPISEHNRLYWYRQTLGQGPEFLTYFQNEAQLEKSRLLSDRFSAERPKGSFSTLEIQRTEQGDSAMYLCASSTSAGNHEQYFGPGTRLTVT.

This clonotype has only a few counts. CDR3 bases: TGTGCCAGCAGAATATCTGGGGCCAACGTCCTGACTTTC. Protein: CASRISGANVLTF. The genes are TRBV27 and TRBJ2-6, with no clear D. The germline V gene has CDR1 MNHEY and CDR2 SMNVEV (reference sequence). This CDR3 is 13 amino acids long. V lost 6 bases and J 1 base, leaving 4 bases between the germline ends.

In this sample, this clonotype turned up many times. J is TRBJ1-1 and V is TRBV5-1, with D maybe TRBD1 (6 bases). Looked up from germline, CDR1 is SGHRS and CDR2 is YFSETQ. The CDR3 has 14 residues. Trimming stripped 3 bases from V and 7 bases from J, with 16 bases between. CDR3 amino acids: CASSWGTGWNEAFF. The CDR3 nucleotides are TGCGCCAGCAGCTGGGGCACAGGGTGGAATGAAGCTTTCTTT.

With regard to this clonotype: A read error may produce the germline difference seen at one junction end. CDR3 in amino acids: CACNQRDTRYF. In nucleotides, the CDR3 is TGTGCCTGCAACCAGAGAGATACGCGGTATTTT. The V and J genes are TRBV28 and TRBJ2-3; no reliable D call. The CDR3 runs 11 residues. Germline V CDR1 and CDR2: MDHEN, SYDVKM.

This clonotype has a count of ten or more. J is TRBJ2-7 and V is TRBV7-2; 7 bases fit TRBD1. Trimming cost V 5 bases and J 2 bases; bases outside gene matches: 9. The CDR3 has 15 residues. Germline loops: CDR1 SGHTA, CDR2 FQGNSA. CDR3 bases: TGTGCCAGCAGCCTTTCCTTGACAGGGCCCTACGAGCAGTACTTC. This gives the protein CASSLSLTGPYEQYF.

The CDR3 bases are TGCGCCAGCATGGGGGCGGGGAACAGGAATGAGCAGTTCTTC. It yields the protein CASMGAGNRNEQFF. The chain uses TRBV5-1 and TRBJ2-1; D is tentatively TRBD1 or TRBD2 (6 bases each). The CDR3 is 14 residues long. The V and J ends lost 6 bases and 7 bases respectively, with 17 bases between them. From germline, CDR1 is SGHRS and CDR2 YFSETQ.

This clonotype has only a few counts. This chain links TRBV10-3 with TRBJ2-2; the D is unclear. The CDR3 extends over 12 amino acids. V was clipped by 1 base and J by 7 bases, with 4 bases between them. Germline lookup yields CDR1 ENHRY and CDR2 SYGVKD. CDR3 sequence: CAISELNGELFF. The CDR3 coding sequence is TGTGCCATCAGTGAGTTGAACGGGGAGCTGTTTTTT.

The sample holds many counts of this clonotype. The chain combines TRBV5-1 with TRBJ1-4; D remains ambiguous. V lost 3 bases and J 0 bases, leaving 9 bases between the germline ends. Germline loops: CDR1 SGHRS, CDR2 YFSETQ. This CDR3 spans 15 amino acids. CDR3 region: CASSSLETTNEKLFF. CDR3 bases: TGCGCCAGCAGCTCCCTTGAGACAACTAATGAAAAACTGTTTTTT. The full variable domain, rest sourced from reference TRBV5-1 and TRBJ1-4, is KAGVTQTPRYLIKTRGQQVTLSCSPISGHRSVSWYQQTPGQGLQFLFEYFSETQRNKGNFPGRFSGRQFSNSRSEMNVSTLELGDSALYLCASSSLETTNEKLFFGSGTQLSVL.